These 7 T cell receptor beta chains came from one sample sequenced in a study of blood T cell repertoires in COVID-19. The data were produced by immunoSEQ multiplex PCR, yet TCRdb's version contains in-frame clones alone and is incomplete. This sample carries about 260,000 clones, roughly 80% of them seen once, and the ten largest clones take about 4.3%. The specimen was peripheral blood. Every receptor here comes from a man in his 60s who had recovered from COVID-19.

The CDR3 nucleotides are TGTGCCTGGAGCCCGCGCGGGGTTTTCGTTGAGCAGTTCTTC. Its protein is CAWSPRGVFVEQFF. The rearrangement joins TRBV30 to TRBJ2-1; D is possibly TRBD2 (6 bases). The CDR3 loop spans 14 amino acids. The ends were cut back, 3 bases at V and 9 bases at J, with 18 bases in the middle. Looked up from germline, CDR1 is GTSNPN and CDR2 is SVGIG (reference sequence).

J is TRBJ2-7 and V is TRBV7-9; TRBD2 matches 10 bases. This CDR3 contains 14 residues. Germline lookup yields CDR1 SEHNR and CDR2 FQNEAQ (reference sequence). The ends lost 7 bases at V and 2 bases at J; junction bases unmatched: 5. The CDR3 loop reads CASTVAGGPYEQYF. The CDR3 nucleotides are TGTGCCAGCACCGTAGCGGGAGGCCCCTACGAGCAGTACTTC. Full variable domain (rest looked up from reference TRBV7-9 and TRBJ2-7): DTGVSQNPRHKITKRGQNVTFRCDPISEHNRLYWYRQTLGQGPEFLTYFQNEAQLEKSRLLSDRFSAERPKGSFSTLEIQRTEQGDSAMYLCASTVAGGPYEQYFGPGTRLTVT.

This CDR3 reads CATSENRGLSNQPQHF. The CDR3 nucleotides are TGTGCCACCAGTGAGAACAGGGGGTTGAGCAATCAGCCCCAGCATTTT. The chain carries TRBV24-1 and TRBJ1-5; 8 bases fit TRBD1. The CDR3 spans 16 residues. Germline CDR1 is KGHDR and CDR2 is SFDVKD. With 4 bases clipped from V and 1 base from J, the junction kept 5 bases outside the gene matches.

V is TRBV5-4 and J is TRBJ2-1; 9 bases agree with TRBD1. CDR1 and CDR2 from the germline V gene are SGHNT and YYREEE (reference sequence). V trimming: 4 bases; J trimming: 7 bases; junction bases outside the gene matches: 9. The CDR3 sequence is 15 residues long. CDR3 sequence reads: CASSPGTGSSNEQFF. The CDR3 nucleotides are TGTGCCAGCAGCCCGGGGACAGGGAGTTCAAATGAGCAGTTCTTC. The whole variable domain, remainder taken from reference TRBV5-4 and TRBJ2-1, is ETGVTQSPTHLIKTRGQQVTLRCSSQSGHNTVSWYQQALGQGPQFIFQYYREEENGRGNFPPRFSGLQFPNYSSELNVNALELDDSALYLCASSPGTGSSNEQFFGPGTRLTVL.

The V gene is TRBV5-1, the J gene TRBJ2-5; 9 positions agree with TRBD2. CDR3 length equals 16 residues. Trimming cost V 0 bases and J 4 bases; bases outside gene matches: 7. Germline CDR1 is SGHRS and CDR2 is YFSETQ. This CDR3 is CASSLGVAGVGETQYF. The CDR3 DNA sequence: TGCGCCAGCAGCTTGGGGGTAGCGGGAGTGGGAGAGACCCAGTACTTC.

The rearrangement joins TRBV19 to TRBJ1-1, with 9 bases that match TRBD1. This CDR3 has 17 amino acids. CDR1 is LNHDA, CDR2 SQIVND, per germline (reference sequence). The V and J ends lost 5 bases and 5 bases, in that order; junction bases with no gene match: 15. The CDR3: CASSSLGTGPMRTEAFF. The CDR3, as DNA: TGTGCCAGTAGTTCCCTCGGGACAGGGCCGATGAGGACTGAAGCTTTCTTT.

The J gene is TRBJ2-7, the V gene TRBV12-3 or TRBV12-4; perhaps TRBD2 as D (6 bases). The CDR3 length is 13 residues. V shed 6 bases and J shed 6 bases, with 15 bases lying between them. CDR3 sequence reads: CASSNRLEGEQYF. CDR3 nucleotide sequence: TGTGCCAGCAGCAACAGACTAGAGGGCGAGCAGTACTTC.